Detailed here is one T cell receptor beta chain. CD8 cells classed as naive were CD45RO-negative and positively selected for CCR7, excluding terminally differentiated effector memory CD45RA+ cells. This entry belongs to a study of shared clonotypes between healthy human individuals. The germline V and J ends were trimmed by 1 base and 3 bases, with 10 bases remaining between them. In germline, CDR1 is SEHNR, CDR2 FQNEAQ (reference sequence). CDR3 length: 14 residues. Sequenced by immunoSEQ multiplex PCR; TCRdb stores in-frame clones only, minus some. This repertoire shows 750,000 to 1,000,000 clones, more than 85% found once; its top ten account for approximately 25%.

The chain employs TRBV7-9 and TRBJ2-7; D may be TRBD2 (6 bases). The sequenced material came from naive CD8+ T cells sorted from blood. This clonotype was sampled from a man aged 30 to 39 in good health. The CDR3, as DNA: TGTGCCAGCAGCTTAGTGGAGGGTTACTACGAGCAGTACTTC. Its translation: CASSLVEGYYEQYF.